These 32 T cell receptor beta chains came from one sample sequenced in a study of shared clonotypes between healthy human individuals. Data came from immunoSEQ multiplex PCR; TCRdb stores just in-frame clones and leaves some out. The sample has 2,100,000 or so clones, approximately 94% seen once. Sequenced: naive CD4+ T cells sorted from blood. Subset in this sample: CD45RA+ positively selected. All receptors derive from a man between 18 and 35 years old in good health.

The CDR3 nucleotides are TGTGCCAGCAGTGAAGTTGCAGGGGCCAATCAGCCCCAGCATTTT. Translation gives CASSEVAGANQPQHF. The V gene is TRBV6-1, the J gene TRBJ1-5; possible D gene TRBD1, 6 bases. The germline CDR1 and CDR2 sequences are MNHNS and SASEGT. This CDR3 is built from 15 residues. Trimming took 1 base from V and 3 from J, leaving 10 bases between them.

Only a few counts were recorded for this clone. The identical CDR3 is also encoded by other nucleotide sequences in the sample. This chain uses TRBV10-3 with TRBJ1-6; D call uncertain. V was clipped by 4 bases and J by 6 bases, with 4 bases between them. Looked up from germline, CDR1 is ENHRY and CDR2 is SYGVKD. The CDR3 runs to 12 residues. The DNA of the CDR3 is TGTGCCATCAGTGGTGGTAATTCACCCCTCCACTTT. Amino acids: CAISGGNSPLHF.

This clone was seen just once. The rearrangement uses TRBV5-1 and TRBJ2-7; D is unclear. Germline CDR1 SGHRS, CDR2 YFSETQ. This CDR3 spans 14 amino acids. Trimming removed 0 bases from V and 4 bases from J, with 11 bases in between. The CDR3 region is CASSLAGRQYEQYF. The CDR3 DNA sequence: TGCGCCAGCAGCTTGGCGGGCCGGCAGTACGAGCAGTACTTC. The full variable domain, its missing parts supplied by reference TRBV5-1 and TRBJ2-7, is KAGVTQTPRYLIKTRGQQVTLSCSPISGHRSVSWYQQTPGQGLQFLFEYFSETQRNKGNFPGRFSGRQFSNSRSEMNVSTLELGDSALYLCASSLAGRQYEQYFGPGTRLTVT.

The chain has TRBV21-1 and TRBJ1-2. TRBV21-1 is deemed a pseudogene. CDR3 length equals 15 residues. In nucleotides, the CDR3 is TGTGCCAGCACCGCCGTTGGAGTAAGAAACTATGGCTACACCTTC. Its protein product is CASTAVGVRNYGYTF.

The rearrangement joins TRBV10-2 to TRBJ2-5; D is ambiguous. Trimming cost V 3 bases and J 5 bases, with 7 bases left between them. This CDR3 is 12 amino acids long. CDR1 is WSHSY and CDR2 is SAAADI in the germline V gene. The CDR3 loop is CASSDPVETQYF. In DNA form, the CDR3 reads TGCGCCAGCAGTGATCCAGTGGAGACCCAGTACTTC.

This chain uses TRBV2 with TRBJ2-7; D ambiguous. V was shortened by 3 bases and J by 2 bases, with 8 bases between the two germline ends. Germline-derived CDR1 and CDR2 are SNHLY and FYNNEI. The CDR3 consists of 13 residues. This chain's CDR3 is CASSEGKAYEQYF. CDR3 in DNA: TGTGCCAGCAGTGAGGGTAAAGCCTACGAGCAGTACTTC.

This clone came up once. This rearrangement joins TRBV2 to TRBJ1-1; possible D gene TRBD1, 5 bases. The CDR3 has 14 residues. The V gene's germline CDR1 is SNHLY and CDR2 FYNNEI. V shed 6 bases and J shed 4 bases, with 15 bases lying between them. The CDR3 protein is CASRAGRGGTEAFF. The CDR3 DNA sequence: TGTGCCAGCAGGGCGGGACGCGGGGGCACTGAAGCTTTCTTT.

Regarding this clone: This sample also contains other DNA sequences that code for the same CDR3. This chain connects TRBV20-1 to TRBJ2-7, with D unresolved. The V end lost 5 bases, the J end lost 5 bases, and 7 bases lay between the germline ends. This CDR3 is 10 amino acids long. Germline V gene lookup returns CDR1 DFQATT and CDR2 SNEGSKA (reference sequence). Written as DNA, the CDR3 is TGCAGTGCTTTGGGTAACGAGCAGTACTTC. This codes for CSALGNEQYF.

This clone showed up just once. CDR3 amino acids: CASSFGNTYEQYF. In DNA, the CDR3 is TGTGCCAGCAGCTTCGGAAATACCTACGAGCAGTACTTC. The rearrangement links TRBV7-3 to TRBJ2-7; D remains unclear. Trimming shortened V by 3 bases and J by 2 bases, and 8 bases separated the two germline ends. Germline V gene sequence: CDR1 SGHTA, CDR2 FQGTGA. The CDR3 runs 13 residues. Based on the CDR3 plus reference TRBV7-3 and TRBJ2-7, the full variable domain is GAGVSQTPSNKVTEKGKYVELRCDPISGHTALYWYRQSLGQGPEFLIYFQGTGAADDSGLPNDRFFAVRPEGSVSTLKIQRTERGDSAVYLCASSFGNTYEQYFGPGTRLTVT.

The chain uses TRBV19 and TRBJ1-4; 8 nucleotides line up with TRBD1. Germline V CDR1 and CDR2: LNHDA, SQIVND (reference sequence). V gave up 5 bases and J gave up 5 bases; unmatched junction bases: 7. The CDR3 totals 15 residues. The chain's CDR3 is CASSFTGTGNEKLFF. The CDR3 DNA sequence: TGTGCCAGTAGTTTTACCGGGACAGGAAATGAAAAACTGTTTTTT.

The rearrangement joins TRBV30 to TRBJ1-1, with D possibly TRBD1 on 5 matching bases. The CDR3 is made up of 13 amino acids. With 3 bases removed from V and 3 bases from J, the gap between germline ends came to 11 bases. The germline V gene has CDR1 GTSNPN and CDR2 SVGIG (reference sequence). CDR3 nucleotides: TGTGCCTGGAGAAAGGGAGGGGACACTGAAGCTTTCTTT. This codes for CAWRKGGDTEAFF.

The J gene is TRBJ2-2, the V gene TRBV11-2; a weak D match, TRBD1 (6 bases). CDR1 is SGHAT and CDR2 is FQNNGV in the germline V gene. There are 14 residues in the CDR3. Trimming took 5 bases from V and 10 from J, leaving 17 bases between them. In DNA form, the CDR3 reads TGTGCCAGCAGCCCCGGGACACAGTTTGAGGAGCTGTTTTTT. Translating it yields CASSPGTQFEELFF.

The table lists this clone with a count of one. CDR3 nucleotides: TGTGCCAGCAGTGAATTAGGGACAAACACAGATACGCAGTATTTT. It yields the protein CASSELGTNTDTQYF. V usage is TRBV25-1 and J usage is TRBJ2-3; perhaps TRBD1 as D (6 bases). V shed 1 base and J shed 2 bases, with 10 bases lying between them. Germline values: CDR1 MGHDK, CDR2 SYGVNS. This CDR3 contains 15 residues.

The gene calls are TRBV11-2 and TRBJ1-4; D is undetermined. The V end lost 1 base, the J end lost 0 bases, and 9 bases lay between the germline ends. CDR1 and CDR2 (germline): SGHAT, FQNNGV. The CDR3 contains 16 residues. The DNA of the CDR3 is TGTGCCAGCAGCTTAGTAGTGGCATCAACTAATGAAAAACTGTTTTTT. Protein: CASSLVVASTNEKLFF.

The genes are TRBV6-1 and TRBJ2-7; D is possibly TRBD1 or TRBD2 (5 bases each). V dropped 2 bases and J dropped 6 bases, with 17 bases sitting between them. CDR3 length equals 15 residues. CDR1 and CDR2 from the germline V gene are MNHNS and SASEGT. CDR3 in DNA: TGTGCCAGCAGTGAAAGGGACCTAGATCTTCGCGAGCAGTACTTC. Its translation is CASSERDLDLREQYF.

CDR3 loop: CASSGQGVSLGYTF. CDR3 DNA sequence: TGCGCCAGCAGTGGGCAGGGCGTATCGCTTGGCTACACCTTC. The rearrangement joins TRBV5-1 to TRBJ1-2; tentative D call: TRBD1 (5 bases). Germline CDR1 and CDR2: SGHRS and YFSETQ. The V end lost 5 bases, the J end lost 7 bases, and 18 bases lay between the germline ends. The CDR3 length is 14 residues. Complete variable domain (other parts from reference TRBV5-1 and TRBJ1-2): KAGVTQTPRYLIKTRGQQVTLSCSPISGHRSVSWYQQTPGQGLQFLFEYFSETQRNKGNFPGRFSGRQFSNSRSEMNVSTLELGDSALYLCASSGQGVSLGYTFGSGTRLTVV.

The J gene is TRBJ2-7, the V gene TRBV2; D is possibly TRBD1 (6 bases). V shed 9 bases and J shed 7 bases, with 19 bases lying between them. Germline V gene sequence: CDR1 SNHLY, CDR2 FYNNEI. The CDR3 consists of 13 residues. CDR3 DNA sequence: TGTGCCAGACACCCCGGACAGTCCTGGGAGCAGTACTTC. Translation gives CARHPGQSWEQYF.

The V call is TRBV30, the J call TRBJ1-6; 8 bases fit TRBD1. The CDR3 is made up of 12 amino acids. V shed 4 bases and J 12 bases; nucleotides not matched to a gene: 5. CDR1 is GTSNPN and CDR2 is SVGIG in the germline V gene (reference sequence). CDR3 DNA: TGTGCCTGGACAGGGGGCAATCTACCCCTCCACTTT. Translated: CAWTGGNLPLHF. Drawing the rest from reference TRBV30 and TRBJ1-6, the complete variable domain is SQTIHQWPATLVQPVGSPLSLECTVEGTSNPNLYWYRQAAGRGLQLLFYSVGIGQISSEVPQNLSASRPQDRQFILSSKKLLLSDSGFYLCAWTGGNLPLHFGNGTRLTVT.

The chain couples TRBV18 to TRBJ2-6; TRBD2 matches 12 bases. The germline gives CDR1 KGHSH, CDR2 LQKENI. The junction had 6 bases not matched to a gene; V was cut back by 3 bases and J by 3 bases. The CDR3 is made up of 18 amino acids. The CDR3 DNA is TGTGCCAGCTCACCCGGACTAGCGGGATGGAATGGGGCCAACGTCCTGACTTTC. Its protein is CASSPGLAGWNGANVLTF.

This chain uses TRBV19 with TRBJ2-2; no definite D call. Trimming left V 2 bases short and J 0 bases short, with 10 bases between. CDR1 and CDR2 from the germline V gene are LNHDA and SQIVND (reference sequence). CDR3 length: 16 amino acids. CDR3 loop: CASSIRDRANTGELFF. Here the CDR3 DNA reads TGTGCCAGTAGTATAAGAGACCGCGCGAACACCGGGGAGCTGTTTTTT.

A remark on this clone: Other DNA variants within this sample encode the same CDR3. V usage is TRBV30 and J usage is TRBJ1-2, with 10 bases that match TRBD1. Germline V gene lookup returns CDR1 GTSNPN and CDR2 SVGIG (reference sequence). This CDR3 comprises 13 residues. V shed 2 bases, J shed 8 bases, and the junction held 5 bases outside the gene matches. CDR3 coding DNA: TGTGCCTGGAGTAGACAGGGGGCGGAGGGCTACACCTTC. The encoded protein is CAWSRQGAEGYTF.

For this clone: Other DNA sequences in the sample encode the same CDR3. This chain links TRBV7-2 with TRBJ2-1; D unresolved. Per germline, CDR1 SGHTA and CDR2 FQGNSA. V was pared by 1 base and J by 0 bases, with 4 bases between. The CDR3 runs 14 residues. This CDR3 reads CASSLGISYNEQFF. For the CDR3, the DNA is TGTGCCAGCAGCTTAGGGATCTCCTACAATGAGCAGTTCTTC.

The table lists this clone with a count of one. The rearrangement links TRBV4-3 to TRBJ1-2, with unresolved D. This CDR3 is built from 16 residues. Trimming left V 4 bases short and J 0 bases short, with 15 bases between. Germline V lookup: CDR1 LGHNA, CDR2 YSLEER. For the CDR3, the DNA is TGCGCCAGCAGCCCGGATACTAACGGAGCTAACTATGGCTACACCTTC. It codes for CASSPDTNGANYGYTF.

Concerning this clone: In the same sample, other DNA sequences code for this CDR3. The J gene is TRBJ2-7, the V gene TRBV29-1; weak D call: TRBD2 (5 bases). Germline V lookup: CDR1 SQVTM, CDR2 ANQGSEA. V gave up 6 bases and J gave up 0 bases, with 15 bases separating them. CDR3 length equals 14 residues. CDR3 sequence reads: CSVAPGLHSYEQYF. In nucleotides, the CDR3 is TGCAGCGTCGCCCCGGGGTTACACTCCTACGAGCAGTACTTC.

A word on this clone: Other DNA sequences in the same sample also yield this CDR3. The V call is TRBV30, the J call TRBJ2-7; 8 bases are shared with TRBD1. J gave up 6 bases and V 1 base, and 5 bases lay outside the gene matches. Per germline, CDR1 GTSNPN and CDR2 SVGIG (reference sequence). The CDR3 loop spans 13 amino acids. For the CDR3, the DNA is TGTGCCTGGAGTGGAGGACAGGGAGGCGAGCAGTACTTC. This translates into CAWSGGQGGEQYF.

This CDR3 reads CASSYLGDRITDTQYF. The CDR3, as DNA: TGTGCCAGCAGTTACCTGGGGGACAGAATCACAGATACGCAGTATTTT. This rearrangement joins TRBV6-5 to TRBJ2-3; TRBD1 agrees at 7 bases. Per germline, CDR1 MNHEY and CDR2 SVGAGI. This CDR3 comprises 16 residues. V lost 2 bases, J lost 2 bases, and 7 bases stayed unmatched.

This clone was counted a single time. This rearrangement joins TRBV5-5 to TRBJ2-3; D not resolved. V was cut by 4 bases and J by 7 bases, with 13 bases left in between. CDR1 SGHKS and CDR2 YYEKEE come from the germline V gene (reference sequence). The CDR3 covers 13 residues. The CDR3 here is CASSPSGLYTQYF. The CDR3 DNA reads TGTGCCAGCAGCCCAAGTGGGTTATATACGCAGTATTTT.

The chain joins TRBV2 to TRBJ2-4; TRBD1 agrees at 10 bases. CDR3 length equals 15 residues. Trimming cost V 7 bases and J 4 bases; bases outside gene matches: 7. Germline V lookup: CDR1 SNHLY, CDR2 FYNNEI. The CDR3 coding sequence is TGTGCCAGCAACCCTCGGGGACAGGGGAAAAACATTCAGTACTTC. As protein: CASNPRGQGKNIQYF.

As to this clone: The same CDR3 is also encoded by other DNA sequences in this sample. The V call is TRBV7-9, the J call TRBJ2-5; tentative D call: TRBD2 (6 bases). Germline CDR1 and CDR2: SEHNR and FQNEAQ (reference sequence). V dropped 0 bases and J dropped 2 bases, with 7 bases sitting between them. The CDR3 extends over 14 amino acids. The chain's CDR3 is CASSLAGGQETQYF. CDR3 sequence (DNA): TGTGCCAGCAGCTTAGCTGGGGGGCAAGAGACCCAGTACTTC.

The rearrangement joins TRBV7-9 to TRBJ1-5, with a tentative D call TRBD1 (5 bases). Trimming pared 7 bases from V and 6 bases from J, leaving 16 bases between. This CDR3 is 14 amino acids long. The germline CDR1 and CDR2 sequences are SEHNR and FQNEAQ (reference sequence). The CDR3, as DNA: TGTGCCAGCACCCTTGGGCAGGGTGGTCAGCCCCAGCATTTT. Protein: CASTLGQGGQPQHF.

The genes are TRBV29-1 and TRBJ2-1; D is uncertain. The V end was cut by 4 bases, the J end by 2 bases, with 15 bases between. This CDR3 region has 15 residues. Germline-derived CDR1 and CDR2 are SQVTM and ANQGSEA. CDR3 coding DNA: TGCAGCGTTGGGCCCTTGGCAGTTCCCTACAATGAGCAGTTCTTC. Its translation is CSVGPLAVPYNEQFF.

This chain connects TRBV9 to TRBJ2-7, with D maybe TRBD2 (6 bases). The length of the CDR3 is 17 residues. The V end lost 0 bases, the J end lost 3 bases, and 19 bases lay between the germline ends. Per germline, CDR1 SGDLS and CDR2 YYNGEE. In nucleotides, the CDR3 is TGTGCCAGCAGCGTAGGAGGCCTGACGGGAGAGTTCTACGAGCAGTACTTC. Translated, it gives CASSVGGLTGEFYEQYF.